A selection of T cell receptor beta chains follows, all from one sample in a study of T cell responses to AZD1222 COVID-19 vaccine. This table comes from immunoSEQ multiplex PCR, and its TCRdb copy is limited to in-frame clones, with some not included. The repertoire holds 100,000 to 150,000 clones, with 92% as singletons. Sequenced here: peripheral blood, sampled on day 0 of AZD1222 vaccination. These TCRs come from an adult in good health. CDR3s include the opening cysteine and the closing phenylalanine or tryptophan. Fields, in order: V gene, D gene, J gene, CDR3 protein. D genes are given only for firm matches.

V: TRBV18; D: TRBD1; J: TRBJ2-3; CDR3: CASSPGQGAADTQYF
V: TRBV3-1/TRBV3-2; D: NA; J: TRBJ1-1; CDR3: CASSQSQGNTEAFF
V: TRBV19; D: TRBD1; J: TRBJ2-1; CDR3: CASSIERTGEQFF
V: TRBV20-1; D: NA; J: TRBJ2-2; CDR3: CSASERTNTGELFF
V: TRBV6-5; D: TRBD1; J: TRBJ2-3; CDR3: CASRMTGQDTQYF
V: TRBV6-1; D: TRBD2; J: TRBJ2-5; CDR3: CASSETVAGAETQYF
V: TRBV7-8; D: NA; J: TRBJ2-7; CDR3: CASGVALIYEQYF
V: TRBV9; D: TRBD1; J: TRBJ2-6; CDR3: CASSPRTGTYSGANVLTF
V: TRBV11-2; D: NA; J: TRBJ2-2; CDR3: CASSFIRTHTGELFF
V: TRBV6-5; D: NA; J: TRBJ1-4; CDR3: CASSWGRGKLFF
V: TRBV18; D: TRBD2; J: TRBJ2-1; CDR3: CASSPPSGRNNEQFF
V: TRBV12-5; D: NA; J: TRBJ2-2; CDR3: CASGLGQGNTGELFF
V: TRBV18; D: TRBD2; J: TRBJ2-2; CDR3: CASSPFTSGNTGELFF
V: TRBV2; D: NA; J: TRBJ2-7; CDR3: CASSDRDEQYF
V: TRBV27; D: NA; J: TRBJ1-2; CDR3: CASSTQSYRDYGYTF
V: TRBV5-1; D: TRBD2; J: TRBJ2-3; CDR3: CASSFSSGRTDTQYF
V: TRBV5-1; D: TRBD1; J: TRBJ2-1; CDR3: CASSLGQGTYNEQFF
V: TRBV27; D: NA; J: TRBJ1-4; CDR3: CASSLRGGSGEKLFF
V: TRBV2; D: TRBD2; J: TRBJ2-7; CDR3: CASSASGSRYEQYF
V: TRBV7-9; D: NA; J: TRBJ2-5; CDR3: CASSLMGTQETQYF
V: TRBV9; D: TRBD2; J: TRBJ2-5; CDR3: CASSVEPSGSQETQYF
V: TRBV6-5; D: NA; J: TRBJ2-5; CDR3: CASSYSRLETQYF
V: TRBV4-1; D: NA; J: TRBJ2-7; CDR3: CASSQGRNSPYKQYF
V: TRBV19; D: TRBD2; J: TRBJ2-1; CDR3: CASSIRLANYNEQFF
V: TRBV5-1; D: NA; J: TRBJ2-1; CDR3: CASSYEGNNEQFF
V: TRBV28; D: TRBD1; J: TRBJ1-4; CDR3: CASSTKWTGVNEKLFF
V: TRBV3-1/TRBV3-2; D: TRBD2; J: TRBJ2-3; CDR3: CASSPTSGRQYF